The 7 T cell receptor beta chains below were found in one sample sequenced in a study of OX40 agonist ivuxolimab in advanced cancers. Generated by immunoSEQ multiplex PCR, the TCRdb table keeps only in-frame clones and is missing some. The top ten clones hold just over 0.55% of a sample with some 67,000 clones, roughly 88% of them seen once. This material consisted of CD4+ or CD8+ T cells sorted from blood, taken in a trial of the OX40 agonist ivuxolimab. Receptor source: an adult with an advanced solid tumor such as melanoma, head and neck, liver or kidney cancer.

This chain joins TRBV10-3 and TRBJ1-5; 10 nucleotides match TRBD1. This CDR3 has 16 amino acids. The germline V gene has CDR1 ENHRY and CDR2 SYGVKD. V lost 6 bases, J lost 7 bases, and 12 bases stayed unmatched. The CDR3, as DNA: TGTGCCATCAGCGACCCGGGACAGGGGACGGGGCAGCCCCAGCATTTT. It encodes CAISDPGQGTGQPQHF.

V is TRBV6-5 and J is TRBJ1-2; D may be TRBD1 (6 bases). The CDR3 consists of 15 residues. Trimming took 7 bases from V and 0 from J, leaving 15 bases between them. CDR1 MNHEY and CDR2 SVGAGI come from the germline V gene. The CDR3 region is CASTFGGATNYGYTF. The CDR3, as DNA: TGTGCCAGCACCTTCGGGGGGGCGACTAACTATGGCTACACCTTC.

This chain links TRBV5-6 with TRBJ1-2, with 9 bases fitting TRBD1. The CDR3 is 17 residues long. The germline V gene encodes CDR1 SGHDT and CDR2 YYEEEE. V shed 4 bases and J 8 bases; nucleotides not matched to a gene: 18. CDR3 DNA sequence: TGTGCCAGCAGCACCAAAATGGGACAGGGCCGTCTGGCGGGCTACACCTTC. Translation: CASSTKMGQGRLAGYTF. Variable domain in full (rest from reference TRBV5-6 and TRBJ1-2): DAGVTQSPTHLIKTRGQQVTLRCSPKSGHDTVSWYQQALGQGPQFIFQYYEEEERQRGNFPDRFSGHQFPNYSSELNVNALLLGDSALYLCASSTKMGQGRLAGYTFGSGTRLTVV.

This rearrangement joins TRBV28 to TRBJ1-2; no reliable D call. This CDR3 contains 14 residues. V shed 2 bases and J shed 1 base, with 8 bases lying between them. CDR1 and CDR2 from the germline V gene are MDHEN and SYDVKM. This CDR3 is CASSLTASNYGYTF. CDR3 bases: TGTGCCAGCAGTTTAACAGCGAGTAACTATGGCTACACCTTC.

The chain uses TRBV7-9 and TRBJ2-7; D gene uncertain. This CDR3 has 13 amino acids. Trimming pared 0 bases from V and 4 bases from J, leaving 7 bases between. Germline V lookup: CDR1 SEHNR, CDR2 FQNEAQ (reference sequence). The CDR3 DNA reads TGTGCCAGCAGCTTAGCCCCGGCGTACGAGCAGTACTTC. Translating it yields CASSLAPAYEQYF.

The chain joins TRBV7-2 to TRBJ2-3; TRBD2 aligns across 9 bases. V was pared by 1 base and J by 2 bases, with 4 bases of the junction left unmatched. This CDR3 region has 16 residues. Germline V gene sequence: CDR1 SGHTA, CDR2 FQGNSA. The CDR3 sequence: CASSLVTGLATDTQYF. Written as DNA, the CDR3 is TGTGCCAGCAGCTTAGTCACGGGACTAGCCACAGATACGCAGTATTTT.

This rearrangement joins TRBV19 to TRBJ1-3; a weak D match, TRBD1 (6 bases). V gave up 9 bases and J gave up 0 bases, with 15 bases separating them. The CDR3 covers 15 residues. CDR1 and CDR2 (germline): LNHDA, SQIVND (reference sequence). The CDR3 sequence: CASLDSFHSGNTIYF. In nucleotides, the CDR3 is TGTGCCAGCTTGGACAGCTTCCACTCTGGAAACACCATATATTTT.